The clone carrying this T cell receptor beta chain showed up just once. The antigen remains unidentified. This record belongs to a study of PD-1 blockade in classical Hodgkin lymphoma. Using immunoSEQ multiplex PCR, the repertoire was profiled, and TCRdb retains in-frame clones only, with some absent. The profile covers 40,000 to 50,000 clones, with roughly 86% appearing a single time and 5.5% taken by the ten largest. Study outcomes and limitations: Significantly greater TCR diversity emerged by C4D1 in CD4+ cells but not CD8+ cells. Complete responders started with a diversity level that resembled newly diagnosed patients at baseline.

From germline, CDR1 is SGHRS and CDR2 YFSETQ. Trimming removed 1 base at V and 6 bases at J, with 8 bases between. There are 12 residues in the CDR3. Patients all relapsed after autologous stem cell transplantation, and there was variation in brentuximab vedotin exposure. The chain has TRBV5-1 and TRBJ2-7; D not resolved. This specimen consisted of peripheral blood mononuclear cells (PBMCs), obtained before the second cycle of nivolumab. This TCR came from a human donor with classical Hodgkin lymphoma. The CDR3 DNA sequence: TGCGCCAGCAGCTTGTACTCCCGCGAGCAGTACTTC. Translating gives CASSLYSREQYF.